The 28 T cell receptor beta chains presented below share a single source sample, sequenced in a study of T cells in Graves' hyperthyroidism and ophthalmopathy (dated by TCRdb to 2018 to 2020). Receptor libraries were prepared by multiplex PCR. The sequencer was an Illumina HiSeq 2000. TCR beta CDR3 regions were amplified from RNA transcripts. A first-round RT-PCR of the TCR CDR3 used the HTBI primer set with the Qiagen OneStep RT-PCR kit. TCRdb reanalyzed the raw reads on its own, using fastp at Q25 for trimming and MiXCR for clone calling, and kept in-frame beta chains. Every distinct CDR3 protein forms one entry, paired with its most common genes and DNA. Counted in this sample were more than 300,000 distinct CDR3 sequences; about a sixth of them appeared once. 34% of the sample is in the top ten clones. What was sequenced was blood. These receptors all stem from a woman aged 25 to 39 with Graves' hyperthyroidism that later progressed to Graves' ophthalmopathy.

This clonotype was detected only a few times. The rearrangement links TRBV24-1 to TRBJ1-1; D possibly corresponds to TRBD1 (5 bases). Trimming shortened V by 9 bases and J by 6 bases, and 13 bases separated the two germline ends. The germline V gene has CDR1 KGHDR and CDR2 SFDVKD. The CDR3 extends over 12 amino acids. In DNA form, the CDR3 reads TGTGCCACCCCCACAGGCCGGCCTGAAGCTTTCTTT. This codes for CATPTGRPEAFF.

This clonotype has ten or more counts. V and J are TRBV29-1 and TRBJ2-7; 7 bases are shared with TRBD1. Germline-derived CDR1 and CDR2 are SQVTM and ANQGSEA. V was pared by 6 bases and J by 3 bases, with 14 bases of the junction left unmatched. CDR3 length equals 15 residues. The CDR3, as DNA: TGCAGCGTCGCCACACTAGGACAGGCTTACTACGAGCAGTACTTC. Protein sequence: CSVATLGQAYYEQYF.

This chain links TRBV20-1 with TRBJ2-3; D is possibly TRBD2 (5 bases). There are 13 residues in the CDR3. Germline V CDR1 and CDR2: DFQATT, SNEGSKA (reference sequence). V was shortened by 3 bases and J by 2 bases, with 9 bases between the two germline ends. In nucleotides, the CDR3 is TGCAGTGCTAGCGGGGTGGTCACAGATACGCAGTATTTT. Translated: CSASGVVTDTQYF.

V usage is TRBV18 and J usage is TRBJ2-2; 8 bases match TRBD1. Losses at the gene ends were 4 bases for V and 3 bases for J; bases not matched to a gene: 7. The CDR3 runs to 16 residues. The V gene's germline CDR1 is KGHSH and CDR2 LQKENI. The CDR3 here is CASSLTGGSHTGELFF. The CDR3 nucleotides are TGTGCCAGCTCACTAACAGGGGGGAGTCACACCGGGGAGCTGTTTTTT.

V gene TRBV25-1 combines with J gene TRBJ2-3, with 13 positions matching TRBD2. Germline V lookup: CDR1 MGHDK, CDR2 SYGVNS. The CDR3 is 23 residues long. V lost 4 bases, J lost 6 bases, and 28 bases stayed unmatched. The CDR3, as DNA: TGTGCCAGCAGTGCAGCAGGGGGTCCTGACTTAGGGACTAGCGGGACCTATGGGGATACGCAGTATTTT. Translation gives CASSAAGGPDLGTSGTYGDTQYF.

The rearrangement links TRBV15 to TRBJ2-7, with a tentative D call TRBD2 (6 bases). The CDR3 totals 16 residues. V lost 4 bases and J 5 bases, leaving 21 bases between the germline ends. Germline CDR1 LNHNV, CDR2 YYDKDF (reference sequence). CDR3 region: CATSMLPTLATHEQYF. CDR3 nucleotides: TGTGCCACCAGCATGCTTCCTACCCTAGCGACCCACGAGCAGTACTTC.

This clonotype came up once. Given a much more abundant clone one base away, this may be a read error. The chain joins TRBV12-3 or TRBV12-4 to TRBJ2-1, with TRBD2 matching 8 bases. The J segment lost 2 bases and the V segment lost 6 bases, leaving 0 bases of the junction unmatched. This CDR3 contains 13 residues. CDR3 bases: TGTGCCAGCAGGGGACTAGCCTACAATGAGCAGTTCTTC. Its translation: CASRGLAYNEQFF.

This clonotype was seen at least ten times. The J gene is TRBJ1-6, the V gene TRBV18; TRBD1 aligns across 9 bases. Trimming removed 3 bases from V and 9 bases from J; junction bases left unmatched: 3. The V gene's germline CDR1 is KGHSH and CDR2 LQKENI. The CDR3 runs to 14 residues. Here the CDR3 DNA reads TGTGCCAGCTCACCGACAGGGGGGGGTTCACCCCTCCACTTT. Its translation is CASSPTGGGSPLHF.

V gene TRBV6-5 combines with J gene TRBJ2-7; D gene uncertain. V lost 1 base and J lost 0, with 7 bases in between. Germline assignment: CDR1 MNHEY and CDR2 SVGAGI. There are 14 residues in the CDR3. The CDR3 coding sequence is TGTGCCAGCAGTTACTGGTCTACCTCCTACGAGCAGTACTTC. This sequence encodes CASSYWSTSYEQYF.

This chain links TRBV29-1 with TRBJ2-7; possible D gene TRBD1, 5 bases. The CDR3 is 11 residues long. V was clipped by 7 bases and J by 3 bases, with 10 bases between them. CDR1 and CDR2 (germline): SQVTM, ANQGSEA. This chain's CDR3 is CSAQVNYEQYF. CDR3 nucleotide sequence: TGCAGCGCACAGGTAAACTACGAGCAGTACTTC.

This clonotype was counted many times. The CDR3 loop is CASSPPSLNTEAFF. Written as DNA, the CDR3 is TGTGCCAGCTCACCACCGTCGCTGAACACTGAAGCTTTCTTT. This chain uses TRBV18 with TRBJ1-1; no clear D. Germline V gene lookup returns CDR1 KGHSH and CDR2 LQKENI. V lost 0 bases and J 0 bases, leaving 5 bases between the germline ends. The CDR3 totals 14 residues.

The chain carries TRBV4-2 and TRBJ2-7, with 11 positions matching TRBD2. The CDR3 loop spans 15 amino acids. Germline trimming cut 0 bases from V and 3 bases from J; bases unmatched to any gene: 1. Germline lookup yields CDR1 LGHNA and CDR2 YNFKEQ. The CDR3, as DNA: TGTGCCAGCAGCCAAGACGGGACTAGCGGCTACGAGCAGTACTTC. Its translation is CASSQDGTSGYEQYF.

In its sample, this clonotype was seen a few times. CDR3 amino acids: CARQGALGMGTDTQYF. The CDR3 nucleotides read TGTGCCAGACAGGGGGCGCTGGGAATGGGCACAGATACGCAGTATTTT. The V call is TRBV28, the J call TRBJ2-3; the match to TRBD1 covers 9 bases. Trimming at V came to 9 bases and at J to 1 base, leaving 11 bases not matched to a gene. The CDR3 length is 16 residues. Germline loops: CDR1 MDHEN, CDR2 SYDVKM.

In its sample, this clonotype was seen a few times. This chain connects TRBV7-2 to TRBJ2-5; D possibly uses TRBD1 or TRBD2 (5 bases each). The V gene lost 5 bases and the J gene lost 5 bases, with 18 bases spanning the gap. CDR1 is SGHTA and CDR2 is FQGNSA in the germline V gene. The CDR3 loop spans 15 amino acids. The DNA for the CDR3 is TGTGCCAGCAGCACTAGTCGGGTTTACAGGGAGACCCAGTACTTC. As protein: CASSTSRVYRETQYF.

There are many counts of this clonotype. The chain has TRBV2 and TRBJ2-1, with TRBD1 matching over 9 bases. V lost 4 bases to trimming and J lost 5 bases; unmatched junction nucleotides: 6. The CDR3 is made up of 15 amino acids. Germline V CDR1 and CDR2: SNHLY, FYNNEI. The CDR3 here is CASSGNRGRDNEQFF. The CDR3 DNA follows: TGTGCCAGCAGTGGGAACAGGGGGCGCGACAATGAGCAGTTCTTC.

The chain links TRBV7-9 to TRBJ2-1, with 7 nucleotides matching TRBD1. CDR1 SEHNR and CDR2 FQNEAQ come from the germline V gene (reference sequence). Trimming removed 3 bases from V and 7 bases from J; junction bases left unmatched: 3. The CDR3 is made up of 13 amino acids. The CDR3 DNA sequence: TGTGCCAGCAGCTTGACAGGGAGAAATGAGCAGTTCTTC. It specifies CASSLTGRNEQFF.

V and J are TRBV20-1 and TRBJ2-1; 8 positions match TRBD2. J gave up 10 bases and V 0 bases, and 5 bases lay outside the gene matches. This CDR3 is built from 13 residues. Germline lookup yields CDR1 DFQATT and CDR2 SNEGSKA (reference sequence). The CDR3 loop reads CSARDPSGFEQFF. The DNA for the CDR3 is TGCAGTGCTAGAGACCCTAGCGGGTTCGAGCAGTTCTTC.

This clonotype has at least ten counts. V and J are TRBV28 and TRBJ2-6; TRBD2 might be the D (6 bases). Germline CDR1 MDHEN, CDR2 SYDVKM. V was clipped by 6 bases and J by 0 bases, with 18 bases between them. The CDR3 length is 18 residues. CDR3 residues: CASSLRDFGSSGANVLTF. The CDR3 nucleotides are TGTGCCAGCAGCCTGAGGGACTTTGGGAGCTCTGGGGCCAACGTCCTGACTTTC.

The table lists this clonotype with many counts. This chain connects TRBV30 to TRBJ2-1, with 10 bases identical to TRBD1. Germline V gene sequence: CDR1 GTSNPN, CDR2 SVGIG (reference sequence). The CDR3 has 18 amino acids. Trimming cost V 3 bases and J 2 bases; bases outside gene matches: 13. For the CDR3, the DNA is TGTGCCTGGAGCGTTAGTTTAACCGGGACAGGGGCCTACAATGAGCAGTTCTTC. This codes for CAWSVSLTGTGAYNEQFF.

This clonotype came up many times. V and J are TRBV20-1 and TRBJ2-7, with 14 nucleotides matching TRBD2. The CDR3 is 15 residues long. Germline-derived CDR1 and CDR2 are DFQATT and SNEGSKA (reference sequence). V trimming: 2 bases; J trimming: 5 bases; junction bases outside the gene matches: 5. CDR3 amino acids: CSARQGTSGSNEQYF. CDR3 nucleotide sequence: TGCAGTGCTAGACAAGGGACTAGCGGGAGTAACGAGCAGTACTTC.

This clonotype has only a few counts. A much larger clone lies one base from this, so it may be a read error. This chain links TRBV3-1 with TRBJ2-7; D unresolved. CDR1 and CDR2 from the germline V gene are LGHDT and YNNKEL (reference sequence). This CDR3 is 13 amino acids long. Trimming left V 5 bases short and J 0 bases short, with 8 bases between. CDR3 coding DNA: TGTGCCAGCAGCAAAAGGACCTCCTACGAGCAGTACTTC. It specifies CASSKRTSYEQYF.

The J gene is TRBJ2-1, the V gene TRBV28, with TRBD2 matching over 7 bases. The J call may be incorrect, as the DNA end agrees better with TRBJ2-7. CDR1 and CDR2 from the germline V gene are MDHEN and SYDVKM. CDR3 length: 16 residues. This chain's CDR3 is CASSMDGRETYNEQYF. The CDR3 region has the DNA TGTGCCAGCAGTATGGATGGGCGGGAGACCTACAATGAGCAGTACTTC.

This clonotype was detected a few times. The chain employs TRBV6-2 or TRBV6-3 and TRBJ2-7; 14 bases map to TRBD2. Germline V gene sequence: CDR1 MNHEY, CDR2 SVGEGT. The ends lost 6 bases at V and 4 bases at J; junction bases unmatched: 5. The CDR3 loop spans 15 amino acids. CDR3 sequence (DNA): TGTGCCAGCAGCGGGACTAGCGGGGGCCTTTACGAGCAGTACTTC. It yields the protein CASSGTSGGLYEQYF.

In its sample, this clonotype was seen many times. The chain couples TRBV10-3 to TRBJ1-1; no definite D call. V gave up 0 bases and J gave up 1 base, with 9 bases separating them. The CDR3 extends over 15 amino acids. The V gene's germline CDR1 is ENHRY and CDR2 SYGVKD. CDR3 sequence reads: CAISESNSANTEAFF. DNA of the CDR3: TGTGCCATCAGTGAGTCAAACAGTGCGAACACTGAAGCTTTCTTT.

This clonotype occurred many times. The rearrangement uses TRBV18 and TRBJ1-1; 8 nucleotides agree with TRBD1. The germline CDR1 and CDR2 sequences are KGHSH and LQKENI. The CDR3 contains 16 residues. Unmatched junction bases numbered 9, after V lost 6 bases and J lost 0 bases. The CDR3 sequence is CASSRDRGAMNTEAFF. The CDR3, as DNA: TGTGCCAGCTCTCGAGACAGGGGCGCTATGAACACTGAAGCTTTCTTT. The variable domain in full, with the rest retrieved from reference TRBV18 and TRBJ1-1, is NAGVMQNPRHLVRRRGQEARLRCSPMKGHSHVYWYRQLPEEGLKFMVYLQKENIIDESGMPKERFSAEFPKEGPSILRIQQVVRGDSAAYFCASSRDRGAMNTEAFFGQGTRLTVV.

This clonotype was seen many times. The chain uses TRBV5-1 and TRBJ2-3, with a possible D match to TRBD1 (5 bases). The length of the CDR3 is 15 residues. V shed 5 bases and J shed 3 bases, with 16 bases lying between them. Germline values: CDR1 SGHRS, CDR2 YFSETQ. The CDR3 spells CASRRTPSGTDTQYF. The CDR3 coding sequence is TGCGCCAGCAGAAGGACACCCTCCGGAACAGATACGCAGTATTTT.

Concerning this clonotype itself: A read error is possible here, since a much larger clone lies one base away. The rearrangement links TRBV6-2 or TRBV6-3 to TRBJ2-4; TRBD2 is a possible D gene (6 bases). This CDR3 is 13 amino acids long. Germline lookup yields CDR1 MNHEY and CDR2 SVGEGT. The CDR3 DNA follows: TGTGACACAAAGGGACTGCCAAACTTCATTCAGTACTTC. Amino acids: CDTKGLPNFIQYF.

The rearrangement links TRBV5-6 to TRBJ2-2, with 12 bases that match TRBD1. The V segment lost 4 bases and the J segment 2 bases; nucleotides outside the gene matches: 12. Germline V gene sequence: CDR1 SGHDT, CDR2 YYEEEE. CDR3 length equals 19 residues. CDR3 in amino acids: CASSHHPGQGATNTGELFF. The CDR3 bases are TGTGCCAGCAGCCACCATCCGGGACAGGGGGCGACCAACACCGGGGAGCTGTTTTTT.